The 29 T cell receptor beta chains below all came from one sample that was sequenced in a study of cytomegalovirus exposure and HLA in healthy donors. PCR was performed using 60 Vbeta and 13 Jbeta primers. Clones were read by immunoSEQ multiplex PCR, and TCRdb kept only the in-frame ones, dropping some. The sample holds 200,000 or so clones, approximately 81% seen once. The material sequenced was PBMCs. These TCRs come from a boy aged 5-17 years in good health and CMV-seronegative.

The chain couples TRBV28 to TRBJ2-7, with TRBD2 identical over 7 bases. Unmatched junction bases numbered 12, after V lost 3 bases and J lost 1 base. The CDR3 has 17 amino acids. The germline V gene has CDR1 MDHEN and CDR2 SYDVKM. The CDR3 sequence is CASSFLGRGVGSYEQYF. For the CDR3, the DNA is TGTGCCAGCAGTTTTTTGGGGAGGGGTGTTGGGTCCTACGAGCAGTACTTC. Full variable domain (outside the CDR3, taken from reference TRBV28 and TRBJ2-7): DVKVTQSSRYLVKRTGEKVFLECVQDMDHENMFWYRQDPGLGLRLIYFSYDVKMKEKGDIPEGYSVSREKKERFSLILESASTNQTSMYLCASSFLGRGVGSYEQYFGPGTRLTVT.

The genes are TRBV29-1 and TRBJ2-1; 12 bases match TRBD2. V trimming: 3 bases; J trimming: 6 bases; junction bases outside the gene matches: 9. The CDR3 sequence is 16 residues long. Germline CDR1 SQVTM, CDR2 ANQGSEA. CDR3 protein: CSVDTASGGVPNEQFF. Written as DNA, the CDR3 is TGCAGCGTTGATACCGCTAGCGGGGGGGTCCCCAATGAGCAGTTCTTC.

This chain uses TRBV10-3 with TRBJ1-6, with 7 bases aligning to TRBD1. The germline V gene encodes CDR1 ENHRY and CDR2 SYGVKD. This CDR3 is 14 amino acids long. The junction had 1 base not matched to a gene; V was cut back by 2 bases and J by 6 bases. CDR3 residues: CAISENRGNSPLHF. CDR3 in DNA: TGTGCCATCAGTGAGAACAGGGGTAATTCACCCCTCCACTTT.

For the CDR3, the DNA is TGCGCCAGCAGCCCGGGGGGGGCGTTTAGTGGGAGGCAGTTCTTC. Residues: CASSPGGAFSGRQFF. The chain links TRBV4-3 to TRBJ2-1; 8 bases are shared with TRBD2. Germline V gives CDR1 LGHNA, CDR2 YSLEER. V dropped 4 bases and J dropped 12; count of bases not matched to a gene: 14. This CDR3 has 15 residues.

CDR3: CASSLGWGYEQFF. DNA of the CDR3: TGCGCCAGCAGCTTGGGCTGGGGCTATGAGCAGTTCTTC. V gene TRBV5-1 combines with J gene TRBJ2-1, with D perhaps TRBD1 (5 bases). The germline V and J ends were trimmed by 0 bases and 8 bases, with 9 bases remaining between them. This CDR3 comprises 13 residues. Germline CDR1 reads SGHRS; CDR2 reads YFSETQ.

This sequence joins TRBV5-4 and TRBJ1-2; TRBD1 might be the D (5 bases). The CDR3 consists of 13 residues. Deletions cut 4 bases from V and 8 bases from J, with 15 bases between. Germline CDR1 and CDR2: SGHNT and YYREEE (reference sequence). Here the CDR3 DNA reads TGTGCCAGCAGCCAGACCCAGGGATCGGGCTACACCTTC. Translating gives CASSQTQGSGYTF.

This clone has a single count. CDR3 nucleotides: TGTGCCGGTTGGACAGGGGGAACCTACGAGCAGTACTTC. It yields the protein CAGWTGGTYEQYF. The chain couples TRBV2 to TRBJ2-7, with 10 nucleotides matching TRBD1. V was pared by 11 bases and J by 2 bases, with 6 bases of the junction left unmatched. This CDR3 has 13 amino acids. The germline gives CDR1 SNHLY, CDR2 FYNNEI.

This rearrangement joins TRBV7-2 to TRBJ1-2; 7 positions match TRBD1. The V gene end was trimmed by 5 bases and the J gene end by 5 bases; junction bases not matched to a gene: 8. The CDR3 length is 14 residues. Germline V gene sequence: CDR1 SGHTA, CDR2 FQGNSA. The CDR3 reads CASSRSGTDYGYTF. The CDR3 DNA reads TGTGCCAGCAGCAGATCCGGGACAGATTATGGCTACACCTTC.

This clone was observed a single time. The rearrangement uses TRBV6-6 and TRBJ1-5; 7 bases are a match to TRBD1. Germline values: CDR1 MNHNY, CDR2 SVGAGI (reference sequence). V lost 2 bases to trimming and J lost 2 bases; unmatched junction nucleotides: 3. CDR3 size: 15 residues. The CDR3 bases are TGTGCCAGCAGTTACACCACAGGGGGCAATCAGCCCCAGCATTTT. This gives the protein CASSYTTGGNQPQHF.

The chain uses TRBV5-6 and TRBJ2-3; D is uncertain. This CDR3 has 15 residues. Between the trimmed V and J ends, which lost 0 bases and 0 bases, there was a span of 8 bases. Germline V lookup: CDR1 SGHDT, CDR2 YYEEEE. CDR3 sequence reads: CASSLVSSSTDTQYF. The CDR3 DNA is TGTGCCAGCAGCTTGGTGAGCTCTAGCACAGATACGCAGTATTTT.

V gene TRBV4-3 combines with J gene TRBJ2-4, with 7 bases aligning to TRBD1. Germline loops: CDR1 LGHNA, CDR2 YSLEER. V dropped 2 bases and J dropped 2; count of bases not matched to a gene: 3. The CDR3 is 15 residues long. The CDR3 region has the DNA TGCGCCAGCAGCCAAAACAGGGGAACCAAAAACATTCAGTACTTC. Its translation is CASSQNRGTKNIQYF.

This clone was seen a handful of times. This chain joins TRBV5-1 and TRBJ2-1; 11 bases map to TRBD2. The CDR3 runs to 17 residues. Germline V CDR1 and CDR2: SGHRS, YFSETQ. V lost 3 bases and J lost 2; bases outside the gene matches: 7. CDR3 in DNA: TGCGCCAGCAGCTCACGACTAGCGGGAACGACCTACAATGAGCAGTTCTTC. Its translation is CASSSRLAGTTYNEQFF.

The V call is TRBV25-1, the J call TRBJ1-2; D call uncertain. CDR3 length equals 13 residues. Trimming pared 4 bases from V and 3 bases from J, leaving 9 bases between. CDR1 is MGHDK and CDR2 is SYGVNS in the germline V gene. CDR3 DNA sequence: TGTGCCAGCAGTGGGCCCCTAGACTATGGCTACACCTTC. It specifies CASSGPLDYGYTF.

CDR3 amino acids: CASSAGGREQYF. Here the CDR3 DNA reads TGCGCCAGCAGTGCGGGGGGGCGTGAGCAGTACTTC. This chain links TRBV10-2 with TRBJ2-7; 8 nucleotides line up with TRBD2. This CDR3 is 12 amino acids long. Germline CDR1 WSHSY, CDR2 SAAADI. The trim removed 4 bases at V and 7 bases at J, leaving 3 bases unmatched.

The CDR3 nucleotides read TGTGCCTGGAGTTGGACTAGCGTGGGCGGGGAGCTGTTTTTT. As protein: CAWSWTSVGGELFF. This rearrangement joins TRBV30 to TRBJ2-2; 9 positions agree with TRBD2. Germline CDR1 and CDR2: GTSNPN and SVGIG (reference sequence). The V and J ends lost 2 bases and 7 bases, in that order; junction bases with no gene match: 5. The CDR3 has 14 residues.

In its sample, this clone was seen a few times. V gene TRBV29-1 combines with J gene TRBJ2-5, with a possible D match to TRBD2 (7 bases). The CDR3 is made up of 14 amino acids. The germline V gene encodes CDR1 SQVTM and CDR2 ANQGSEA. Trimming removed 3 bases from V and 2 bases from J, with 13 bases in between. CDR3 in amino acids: CSVEVAGAQETQYF. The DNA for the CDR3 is TGCAGCGTTGAGGTGGCGGGGGCGCAAGAGACCCAGTACTTC.

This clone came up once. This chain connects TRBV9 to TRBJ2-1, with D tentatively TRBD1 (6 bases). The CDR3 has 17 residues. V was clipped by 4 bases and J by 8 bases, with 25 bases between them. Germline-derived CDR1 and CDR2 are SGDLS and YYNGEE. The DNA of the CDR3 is TGTGCCAGCAGCACCCCCTTCCACACAGGGTATGATGATGAGCAGTTCTTC. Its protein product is CASSTPFHTGYDDEQFF.

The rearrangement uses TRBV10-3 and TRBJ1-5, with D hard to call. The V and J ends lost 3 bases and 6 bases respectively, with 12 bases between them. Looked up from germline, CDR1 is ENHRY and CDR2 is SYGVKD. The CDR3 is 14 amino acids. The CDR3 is CAISEEPVIQPQHF. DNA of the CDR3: TGTGCCATCAGTGAAGAGCCCGTAATTCAGCCCCAGCATTTT.

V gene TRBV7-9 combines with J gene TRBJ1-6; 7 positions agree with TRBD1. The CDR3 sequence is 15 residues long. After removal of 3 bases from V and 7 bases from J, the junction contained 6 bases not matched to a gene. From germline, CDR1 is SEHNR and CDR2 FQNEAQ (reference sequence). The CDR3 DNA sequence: TGTGCCAGCAGCTTGACAGGGCTTGGAAATTCACCCCTCCACTTT. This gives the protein CASSLTGLGNSPLHF.

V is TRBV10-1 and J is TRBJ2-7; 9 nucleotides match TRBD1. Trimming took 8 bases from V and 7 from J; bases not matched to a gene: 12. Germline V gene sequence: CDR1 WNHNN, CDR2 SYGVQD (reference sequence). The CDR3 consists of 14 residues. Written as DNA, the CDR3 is TGCGCCAGCGCCAGGACAGGGGCTGATGGAGAGCAGTACTTC. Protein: CASARTGADGEQYF.

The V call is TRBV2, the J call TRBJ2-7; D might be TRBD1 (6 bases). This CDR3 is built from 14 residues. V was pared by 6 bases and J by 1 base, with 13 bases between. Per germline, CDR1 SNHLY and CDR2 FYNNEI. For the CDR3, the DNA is TGTGCCAGCAGACGGGACAACCCTTCCTACGAGCAGTACTTC. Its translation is CASRRDNPSYEQYF. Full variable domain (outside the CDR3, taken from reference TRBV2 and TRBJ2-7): EPEVTQTPSHQVTQMGQEVILRCVPISNHLYFYWYRQILGQKVEFLVSFYNNEISEKSEIFDDQFSVERPDGSNFTLKIRSTKLEDSAMYFCASRRDNPSYEQYFGPGTRLTVT.

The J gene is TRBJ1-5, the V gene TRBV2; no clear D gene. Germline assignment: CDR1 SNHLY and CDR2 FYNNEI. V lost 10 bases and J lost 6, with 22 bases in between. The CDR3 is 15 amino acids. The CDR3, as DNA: TGTGCCACACGATCTGACATCCTCAGCGGTCAGCCCCAGCATTTT. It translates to CATRSDILSGQPQHF.

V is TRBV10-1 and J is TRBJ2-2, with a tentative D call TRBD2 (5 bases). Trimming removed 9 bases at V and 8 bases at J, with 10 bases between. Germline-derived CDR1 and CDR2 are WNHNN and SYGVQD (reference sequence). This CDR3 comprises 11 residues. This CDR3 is CARDSGGELFF. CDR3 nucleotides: TGCGCCAGAGATTCGGGAGGGGAGCTGTTTTTT.

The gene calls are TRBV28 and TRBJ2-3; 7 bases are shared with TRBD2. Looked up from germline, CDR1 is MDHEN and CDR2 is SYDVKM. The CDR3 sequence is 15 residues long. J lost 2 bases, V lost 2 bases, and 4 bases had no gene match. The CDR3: CASSLAGASTDTQYF. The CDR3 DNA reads TGTGCCAGCAGTTTAGCGGGAGCGTCCACAGATACGCAGTATTTT.

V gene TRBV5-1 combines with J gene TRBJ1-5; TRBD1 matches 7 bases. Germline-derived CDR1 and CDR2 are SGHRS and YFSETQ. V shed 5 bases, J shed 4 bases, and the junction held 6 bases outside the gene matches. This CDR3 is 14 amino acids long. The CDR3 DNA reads TGCGCCAGCAGGGGGGACAGCGAAAATCAGCCCCAGCATTTT. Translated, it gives CASRGDSENQPQHF.

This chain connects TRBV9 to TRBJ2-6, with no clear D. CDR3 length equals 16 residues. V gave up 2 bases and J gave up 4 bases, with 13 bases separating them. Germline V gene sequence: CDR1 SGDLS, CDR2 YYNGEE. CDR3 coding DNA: TGTGCCAGCAGCGTGGGCCAGTCAAGGGGGGCCAACGTCCTGACTTTC. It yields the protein CASSVGQSRGANVLTF.

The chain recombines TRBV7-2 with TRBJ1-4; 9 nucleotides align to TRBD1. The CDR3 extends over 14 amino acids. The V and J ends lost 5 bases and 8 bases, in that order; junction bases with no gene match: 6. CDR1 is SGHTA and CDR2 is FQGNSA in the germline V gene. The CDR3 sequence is CASSPQGAGEKLFF. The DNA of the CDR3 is TGTGCCAGCAGCCCACAGGGGGCGGGGGAAAAACTGTTTTTT.

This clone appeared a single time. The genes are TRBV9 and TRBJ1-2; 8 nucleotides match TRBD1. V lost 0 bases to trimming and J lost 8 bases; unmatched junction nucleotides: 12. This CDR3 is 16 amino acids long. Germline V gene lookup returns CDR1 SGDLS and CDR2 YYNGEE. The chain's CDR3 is CASSVAPTGETIGYTF. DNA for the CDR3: TGTGCCAGCAGCGTAGCCCCGACAGGGGAGACGATCGGCTACACCTTC.

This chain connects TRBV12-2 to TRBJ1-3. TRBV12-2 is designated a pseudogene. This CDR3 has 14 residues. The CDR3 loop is CASRFNREGNTIYF. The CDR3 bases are TGTGCAAGTCGCTTCAATCGGGAAGGAAACACCATATATTTT.